The present TCR beta chain was sequenced within a study of T-cell reconstitution after alpha-beta-depleted transplantation in children. The TCRbeta library was prepared with unique molecular identifiers. Using its own MiXCR run on the PCR reads, TCRdb lists one record per CDR3 protein. The repertoire includes about 980,000 distinct CDR3 sequences, about 29% of them detected once, and about 28% sits in the top ten. For this clonotype: The antigen is unknown.

Study-level points and caveats: The origin of high day-60 TCRbeta diversity in some patients lay in surviving recipient T cells and thymic progenitors. The main origin of T-cell counts and diversity one year after transplant was newly produced T cells. Reported findings indicate that, about two months after transplant, alpha-beta T cells came from several hundred expanded clones, which were derived from non-depleted graft cells.

The CDR3 consists of 15 residues. The V end was cut by 1 base, the J end by 6 bases, with 14 bases between. Looked up from germline, CDR1 is SGHRS and CDR2 is YFSETQ. The rearrangement uses TRBV5-1 and TRBJ2-1; no definite D call. The sequence derives from a boy in the first two years of life who had a stem cell transplant for SCID, so the T cells may come from the graft donor. The sequences come from PBMCs, mostly from graft donor cells, collected 360 days after TCRalphabeta/CD19-depleted stem cell transplant. This CDR3 is CASSLFEPPGNEQFF. CDR3 bases: TGCGCCAGCAGCTTGTTTGAGCCGCCTGGCAATGAGCAGTTCTTC.